What follows are 15 T cell receptor beta chains derived from one specimen sequenced in a study of cytotoxic CD8 clonotypes in ibrutinib-treated CLL (dated by TCRdb to the early 2020s). Per the publication, the time point label means: about 11 months on ibrutinib. Library prep was done by the immunoSEQ multiplex PCR assay. TCRdb provides this immuneACCESS table in a form limited to in-frame rearrangements. Some clones are lacking; in checked studies, under half of them reflect an unresolved V gene, and why the rest are absent is not known. This sample holds under 200,000 clones; about four fifths were observed only once. Around 2.1% of the sample is in the top ten clones. Material: PBMCs, obtained after 12 months of ibrutinib treatment. These receptors were taken from a human donor with chronic lymphocytic leukemia.

This clone has just one count. The genes are TRBV13 and TRBJ1-2; D is perhaps TRBD1 (6 bases). The germline gives CDR1 PRHDT, CDR2 FYEKMQ (reference sequence). V was trimmed by 0 bases and J by 6 bases, leaving 14 bases between them. This CDR3 spans 15 amino acids. This CDR3 is CASSLGFRRTDGYTF. The DNA of the CDR3 is TGTGCCAGCAGCTTAGGTTTTCGTCGGACAGATGGCTACACCTTC.

Comment on this clone: A read error may explain this, as a much larger clone is one base away. The rearrangement joins TRBV7-6 to TRBJ1-1; D is perhaps TRBD1 (6 bases). V dropped 3 bases and J dropped 1 base, with 6 bases sitting between them. The CDR3 sequence is 13 residues long. Germline V gene sequence: CDR1 SGHVS, CDR2 FNYEAQ. The CDR3 nucleotides read TGTGCCAGCAGCTTGGACAGGAACACTGAAGCTTTCTTT. Translating gives CASSLDRNTEAFF.

This chain links TRBV7-3 with TRBJ2-1; 10 bases align to TRBD1. The ends lost 5 bases at V and 5 bases at J; junction bases unmatched: 9. The CDR3 sequence is 16 residues long. Germline assignment: CDR1 SGHTA and CDR2 FQGTGA. This chain's CDR3 is CASSDPGTGDDNEQFF. CDR3 DNA sequence: TGTGCCAGCAGCGACCCCGGGACAGGGGACGACAATGAGCAGTTCTTC.

This chain joins TRBV5-8 and TRBJ1-5, with TRBD1 matching 8 bases. Germline trimming cut 4 bases from V and 4 bases from J; bases unmatched to any gene: 10. The germline CDR1 and CDR2 sequences are SGHTS and YDEGEE. The CDR3 covers 16 residues. CDR3 coding DNA: TGTGCCAGCAGCCGTCCGAAACAGGGGGGGAATCAGCCCCAGCATTTT. This translates into CASSRPKQGGNQPQHF.

This chain links TRBV7-9 with TRBJ2-2, with 8 bases lining up with TRBD1. CDR3 length: 17 amino acids. CDR1 is SEHNR, CDR2 FQNEAQ, per germline (reference sequence). V was pared by 4 bases and J by 6 bases, with 13 bases of the junction left unmatched. The CDR3 reads CASSSRTGTHAAGELFF. The CDR3 bases are TGTGCCAGCAGCTCACGGACAGGGACACACGCGGCCGGGGAGCTGTTTTTT.

This chain joins TRBV10-3 and TRBJ2-1, with TRBD2 matching over 9 bases. CDR3 length: 14 residues. Germline-derived CDR1 and CDR2 are ENHRY and SYGVKD. J was trimmed by 5 bases and V by 7 bases; bases with no gene match: 6. The CDR3 region has the DNA TGTGCCATCACCCCGGGACTAGCCGACAATGAGCAGTTCTTC. The encoded protein is CAITPGLADNEQFF.

The chain employs TRBV4-1 and TRBJ1-2, with 10 bases that match TRBD1. The CDR3 runs to 15 residues. Looked up from germline, CDR1 is MGHRA and CDR2 is YSYEKL. Germline trimming cut 4 bases from V and 8 bases from J; bases unmatched to any gene: 10. The DNA of the CDR3 is TGCGCCAGCAGCCGACCGGGACAGGGGTTGCGCGGCTACACCTTC. This gives the protein CASSRPGQGLRGYTF.

This clone showed up just a few times. The chain links TRBV11-1 to TRBJ1-1, with a tentative D call TRBD1 (5 bases). V was trimmed by 4 bases and J by 0 bases, leaving 21 bases between them. This CDR3 has 18 residues. Per the germline V gene, CDR1 is SGHAT and CDR2 is FQDESV (reference sequence). CDR3: CASSSNKGSRWVNTEAFF. The CDR3 nucleotides read TGTGCCAGCAGCTCAAACAAGGGGAGTCGTTGGGTGAACACTGAAGCTTTCTTT.

This chain connects TRBV7-9 to TRBJ1-3; tentative D call: TRBD1 (5 bases). CDR1 and CDR2 from the germline V gene are SEHNR and FQNEAQ (reference sequence). The V end was cut by 5 bases, the J end by 3 bases, with 11 bases between. There are 14 residues in the CDR3. In DNA, the CDR3 is TGTGCCAGCAGCCTTAGTGACAGTGGAAACACCATATATTTT. Protein product: CASSLSDSGNTIYF.

The V and J genes are TRBV7-9 and TRBJ1-4, with D maybe TRBD1 (5 bases). CDR3 length equals 15 residues. Germline V gene lookup returns CDR1 SEHNR and CDR2 FQNEAQ (reference sequence). V was trimmed by 6 bases and J by 6 bases, leaving 17 bases between them. CDR3 coding DNA: TGTGCCAGCAGGGGAAACAGGCACGACCATGAAAAACTGTTTTTT. Translation: CASRGNRHDHEKLFF.

The chain links TRBV5-1 to TRBJ1-1, with D tentatively TRBD1 (6 bases). Looked up from germline, CDR1 is SGHRS and CDR2 is YFSETQ. The ends were cut back, 3 bases at V and 4 bases at J, with 13 bases in the middle. The CDR3 runs to 14 residues. The CDR3 DNA is TGCGCCAGCAGCTCACAGGGAGGGGGCACTGAAGCTTTCTTT. This sequence encodes CASSSQGGGTEAFF.

V is TRBV6-5 and J is TRBJ1-1; perhaps TRBD1 as D (5 bases). The germline CDR1 and CDR2 sequences are MNHEY and SVGAGI. This CDR3 contains 15 residues. With 0 bases removed from V and 4 bases from J, the gap between germline ends came to 12 bases. This CDR3 reads CASSYSTDGGTEAFF. The CDR3 nucleotides read TGTGCCAGCAGTTACTCCACGGATGGGGGCACTGAAGCTTTCTTT.

The J gene is TRBJ1-2, the V gene TRBV6-5; D not resolved. The CDR3 contains 12 residues. V was cut by 0 bases and J by 5 bases, with 4 bases left in between. The germline CDR1 and CDR2 sequences are MNHEY and SVGAGI. The CDR3, as DNA: TGTGCCAGCAGTTACTCAGGATATGGCTACACCTTC. It codes for CASSYSGYGYTF.

The chain uses TRBV29-1 and TRBJ1-1; 9 positions agree with TRBD1. In germline, CDR1 is SQVTM, CDR2 ANQGSEA. CDR3 length: 14 residues. Trimming cost V 1 base and J 3 bases; bases outside gene matches: 3. The CDR3 spells CSVEGDRAYTEAFF. CDR3 nucleotide sequence: TGCAGCGTTGAAGGGGACAGGGCTTACACTGAAGCTTTCTTT.

The CDR3 DNA reads as TGTGCCAGCAGCTTGGCCTGGCTAGCGGGAGTACGAAACAATGAGCAGTTCTTC. It translates to CASSLAWLAGVRNNEQFF. The rearrangement uses TRBV5-5 and TRBJ2-1; 10 nucleotides agree with TRBD2. V shed 0 bases, J shed 5 bases, and the junction held 11 bases outside the gene matches. The CDR3 sequence is 18 residues long. Looked up from germline, CDR1 is SGHKS and CDR2 is YYEKEE (reference sequence).